Each of the 30 T cell receptor beta chains below was sequenced from the same sample in a study of T-cell reconstitution after alpha-beta-depleted transplantation in children. TCRbeta library preparation incorporated unique molecular identifiers. TCRdb re-called the PCR reads with MiXCR, one entry per CDR3 protein. Here the sample spans hundreds of thousands of distinct CDR3 sequences, less than 15% being singletons. The source material was PBMCs, sampled before TCRalphabeta/CD19-depleted stem cell transplant. The receptor source for this set is a girl aged 2 to 10 with congenital amegakaryocytic thrombocytopenia, due to receive a stem cell transplant.

V gene TRBV7-9 combines with J gene TRBJ1-1, with no clear D. From germline, CDR1 is SEHNR and CDR2 FQNEAQ (reference sequence). CDR3 length equals 15 residues. V was shortened by 5 bases and J by 0 bases, with 13 bases between the two germline ends. Written as DNA, the CDR3 is TGTGCCAGCAGCCCTCGGACTTTTTTGAACACTGAAGCTTTCTTT. Encoded protein: CASSPRTFLNTEAFF.

This rearrangement joins TRBV7-9 to TRBJ2-7; no clear D. The CDR3 has 15 residues. Trimming cost V 0 bases and J 3 bases, with 12 bases left between them. Germline V gene lookup returns CDR1 SEHNR and CDR2 FQNEAQ (reference sequence). The chain's CDR3 is CASSLAGPYVYEQYF. The CDR3 DNA is TGTGCCAGCAGCTTAGCAGGGCCCTACGTCTACGAGCAGTACTTC.

The table lists this clonotype with many counts. The chain uses TRBV6-5 and TRBJ2-3; D possibly corresponds to TRBD1 (6 bases). Germline V gene sequence: CDR1 MNHEY, CDR2 SVGAGI. This CDR3 contains 15 residues. V was shortened by 4 bases and J by 1 base, with 12 bases between the two germline ends. The CDR3 DNA follows: TGTGCCAGCAGTTTGCTACAGGGTGGCACAGATACGCAGTATTTT. This translates into CASSLLQGGTDTQYF.

In this sample, this clonotype turned up many times. The gene calls are TRBV20-1 and TRBJ2-7, with TRBD1 identical over 8 bases. V dropped 6 bases and J dropped 0; count of bases not matched to a gene: 7. Germline V CDR1 and CDR2: DFQATT, SNEGSKA (reference sequence). There are 14 residues in the CDR3. This CDR3 is CSAPPGGVSYEQYF. The CDR3 DNA follows: TGCAGTGCCCCCCCAGGGGGCGTCTCCTACGAGCAGTACTTC.

This clonotype was counted only a few times. V gene TRBV20-1 combines with J gene TRBJ2-1, with 14 positions matching TRBD2. This CDR3 is 16 amino acids long. Germline values: CDR1 DFQATT, CDR2 SNEGSKA (reference sequence). The trim removed 6 bases at V and 7 bases at J, leaving 11 bases unmatched. In nucleotides, the CDR3 is TGCAGTGCGACCAAGACCGGGACTAGCGGGAGAAATGAGCAGTTCTTC. This gives the protein CSATKTGTSGRNEQFF.

This clonotype was seen many times. The V and J genes are TRBV6-6 and TRBJ1-5, with D hard to call. The CDR3 covers 11 residues. Trimming took off 6 bases at V and 7 bases at J, with 7 bases between the two ends. From germline, CDR1 is MNHNY and CDR2 SVGAGI (reference sequence). This CDR3 reads CASSNEQPQHF. In DNA, the CDR3 is TGTGCCAGCAGCAATGAGCAGCCCCAGCATTTT.

The chain is built from TRBV15 and TRBJ2-4; D is perhaps TRBD1 or TRBD2 (5 bases each). V was clipped by 6 bases and J by 3 bases, with 15 bases between them. Germline values: CDR1 LNHNV, CDR2 YYDKDF (reference sequence). This CDR3 is built from 15 residues. CDR3 bases: TGTGCCACCAGTGGTTTGAGGGGCGGCAAAAACATTCAGTACTTC. It is translated as CATSGLRGGKNIQYF.

This sequence joins TRBV7-6 and TRBJ2-7, with 9 bases identical to TRBD1. From germline, CDR1 is SGHVS and CDR2 FNYEAQ. V was clipped by 1 base and J by 7 bases; unmatched bases: 5. The CDR3 is made up of 14 amino acids. CDR3 protein: CASSLEGDRDEQYF. DNA for the CDR3: TGTGCCAGCAGCTTAGAAGGGGACAGGGATGAGCAGTACTTC.

This clonotype was picked up many times. The chain employs TRBV5-1 and TRBJ2-2, with D unresolved. The CDR3 sequence is 14 residues long. V was clipped by 0 bases and J by 4 bases, with 7 bases between them. Per the germline V gene, CDR1 is SGHRS and CDR2 is YFSETQ. The DNA of the CDR3 is TGCGCCAGCAGCTTGGGCGGAGCCACCGGGGAGCTGTTTTTT. It is translated as CASSLGGATGELFF.

A few counts support this clonotype. The V and J genes are TRBV3-1 and TRBJ2-5; D might be TRBD2 (5 bases). The V and J ends lost 0 bases and 2 bases respectively, with 7 bases between them. Germline V lookup: CDR1 LGHDT, CDR2 YNNKEL (reference sequence). This CDR3 is 14 amino acids long. The CDR3 nucleotides are TGTGCCAGCAGCCAAGATTGGGAGCAAGAGACCCAGTACTTC. Translating it yields CASSQDWEQETQYF.

This clonotype has a handful of counts. The genes are TRBV5-1 and TRBJ2-3; 15 bases are shared with TRBD2. Germline values: CDR1 SGHRS, CDR2 YFSETQ. V was pared by 8 bases and J by 6 bases, with 1 base of the junction left unmatched. The CDR3 spans 13 residues. The DNA of the CDR3 is TGCGCCAGTGGACTAGCGGGAGGGGATACGCAGTATTTT. Translated, it gives CASGLAGGDTQYF.

This clonotype was detected ten times or more. V is TRBV7-9 and J is TRBJ1-1, with D unresolved. CDR3 length: 17 amino acids. Germline V gene sequence: CDR1 SEHNR, CDR2 FQNEAQ (reference sequence). Trimming took off 2 bases at V and 3 bases at J, with 19 bases between the two ends. In DNA form, the CDR3 reads TGTGCCAGCAGCTTATCTTCCAGGTTGGACGCGGACACTGAAGCTTTCTTT. Amino acids: CASSLSSRLDADTEAFF.

This clonotype was recorded at least ten times. This rearrangement joins TRBV5-6 to TRBJ2-3; either TRBD1 or TRBD2 may supply D (5 bases each). Per the germline V gene, CDR1 is SGHDT and CDR2 is YYEEEE. V was shortened by 0 bases and J by 5 bases, with 10 bases between the two germline ends. This CDR3 is 14 amino acids long. The CDR3 coding sequence is TGTGCCAGCAGCTTGGATCCGAGGGGAGATACGCAGTATTTT. Protein: CASSLDPRGDTQYF.

Many counts were recorded for this clonotype. V and J are TRBV5-1 and TRBJ2-3; 7 nucleotides align to TRBD2. After removal of 1 base from V and 2 bases from J, the junction contained 1 base not matched to a gene. There are 14 residues in the CDR3. Germline CDR1 and CDR2: SGHRS and YFSETQ. CDR3 in amino acids: CASSLSGITDTQYF. The CDR3 coding sequence is TGCGCCAGCAGCTTGAGCGGGATCACAGATACGCAGTATTTT. Together with reference TRBV5-1 and TRBJ2-3, the CDR3 gives the full variable domain: KAGVTQTPRYLIKTRGQQVTLSCSPISGHRSVSWYQQTPGQGLQFLFEYFSETQRNKGNFPGRFSGRQFSNSRSEMNVSTLELGDSALYLCASSLSGITDTQYFGPGTRLTVL.

This clonotype is a singleton in its sample. A read error may be the cause here, since a much bigger clone is one base away. V usage is TRBV19 and J usage is TRBJ2-2; D is tentatively TRBD1 or TRBD2 (5 bases each). The CDR3 contains 14 residues. Germline V gives CDR1 LNHDA, CDR2 SQIVND (reference sequence). For the CDR3, the DNA is TGTGCCAGTAGTATAGATCCAGGGACCGGGGAGCTGTTATTT. Protein product: CASSIDPGTGELLF.

This clonotype was seen a few times. This chain links TRBV12-3 or TRBV12-4 with TRBJ2-1, with 7 bases matching TRBD2. V was clipped by 9 bases and J by 3 bases; unmatched bases: 5. The CDR3 contains 13 residues. The CDR3 DNA reads TGTGCCAGTATAGCGGGCGACTACAATGAGCAGTTCTTC. Its translation is CASIAGDYNEQFF.

This clonotype was recorded at least ten times. The chain combines TRBV6-5 with TRBJ2-3, with 8 bases matching TRBD2. CDR1 and CDR2 from the germline V gene are MNHEY and SVGAGI. CDR3 length equals 12 residues. V dropped 2 bases and J dropped 10; count of bases not matched to a gene: 2. The CDR3: CASSYAGGAQYF. CDR3 DNA: TGTGCCAGCAGTTACGCGGGAGGTGCGCAGTATTTT.

This chain links TRBV5-1 with TRBJ2-7, with 7 bases matching TRBD2. CDR3 length: 15 residues. The ends lost 5 bases at V and 1 base at J; junction bases unmatched: 9. Germline V gene sequence: CDR1 SGHRS, CDR2 YFSETQ. CDR3 coding DNA: TGCGCCAGCAGGCCAACTAGCGTCGCGTCCTACGAGCAGTACTTC. Residues: CASRPTSVASYEQYF.

The chain employs TRBV27 and TRBJ1-4; the D is unclear. Germline V gene lookup returns CDR1 MNHEY and CDR2 SMNVEV (reference sequence). The ends were cut back, 1 base at V and 5 bases at J, with 11 bases in the middle. This CDR3 spans 15 amino acids. The CDR3 nucleotides read TGTGCCAGCAGTTTATGGCTAGGCGTGAATGAAAAACTGTTTTTT. Protein product: CASSLWLGVNEKLFF.

This CDR3 reads CSVESSGRNNEQFF. CDR3 bases: TGCAGCGTGGAGTCAAGCGGGAGGAACAATGAGCAGTTCTTC. V usage is TRBV29-1 and J usage is TRBJ2-1; 9 nucleotides line up with TRBD2. Germline lookup yields CDR1 SQVTM and CDR2 ANQGSEA. CDR3 size: 14 residues. V was pared by 6 bases and J by 5 bases, with 8 bases of the junction left unmatched.

This clonotype was seen repeatedly, ten times or more. The chain uses TRBV29-1 and TRBJ2-1, with 7 positions matching TRBD1. With 4 bases clipped from V and 6 bases from J, the junction kept 3 bases outside the gene matches. Per the germline V gene, CDR1 is SQVTM and CDR2 is ANQGSEA. This CDR3 has 12 residues. The CDR3 DNA reads TGCAGCGTTGCGGGACAGCTCAATGAGCAGTTCTTC. Residues: CSVAGQLNEQFF.

This rearrangement joins TRBV2 to TRBJ1-2, with D unclear. The CDR3 runs to 13 residues. Per germline, CDR1 SNHLY and CDR2 FYNNEI. Trimming pared 6 bases from V and 4 bases from J, leaving 12 bases between. Here the CDR3 reads CASRQAAGYGYTF. The CDR3 DNA is TGTGCCAGCAGGCAGGCTGCTGGCTATGGCTACACCTTC.

The chain is built from TRBV20-1 and TRBJ2-7; no firm D call. Trimming took off 0 bases at V and 0 bases at J, with 12 bases between the two ends. The CDR3 is 15 amino acids. CDR1 is DFQATT, CDR2 SNEGSKA, per germline (reference sequence). CDR3 region: CSARDLGVNSYEQYF. The CDR3 DNA reads as TGCAGTGCTAGAGATTTAGGCGTAAACTCCTACGAGCAGTACTTC.

This clonotype was seen more than once but under ten times. This chain connects TRBV6-1 to TRBJ1-5; the match to TRBD1 covers 10 bases. There are 16 residues in the CDR3. Germline loops: CDR1 MNHNS, CDR2 SASEGT. Trimming cost V 7 bases and J 2 bases; bases outside gene matches: 8. The CDR3 region is CASKDRGLIGNQPQHF. The CDR3 DNA follows: TGTGCCAGCAAAGACAGGGGGCTAATCGGCAATCAGCCCCAGCATTTT.

J is TRBJ2-7 and V is TRBV2, with a weak D call TRBD2 (6 bases). The CDR3 is 11 amino acids. The ends were cut back, 4 bases at V and 6 bases at J, with 7 bases in the middle. The germline V gene encodes CDR1 SNHLY and CDR2 FYNNEI. The CDR3 loop is CASSVSGEQYF. In DNA, the CDR3 is TGTGCCAGCAGTGTTAGCGGCGAGCAGTACTTC.

This clonotype was recorded many times. This chain connects TRBV20-1 to TRBJ2-1; TRBD2 aligns across 12 bases. Losses at the gene ends were 5 bases for V and 6 bases for J; bases not matched to a gene: 8. The V gene's germline CDR1 is DFQATT and CDR2 SNEGSKA (reference sequence). CDR3 length equals 15 residues. DNA of the CDR3: TGCAGTGCTGCTTCCGGGACTAGCGGGTCCAATGAGCAGTTCTTC. Translating it yields CSAASGTSGSNEQFF.

This clonotype was detected a few times. The chain carries TRBV15 and TRBJ1-1; no clear D. The CDR3 has 12 residues. The germline CDR1 and CDR2 sequences are LNHNV and YYDKDF (reference sequence). V lost 3 bases and J lost 4, with 6 bases in between. CDR3 coding DNA: TGTGCCACCAGCAGCTGGGGCACTGAAGCTTTCTTT. Translated: CATSSWGTEAFF. The variable domain in full, completed from reference TRBV15 and TRBJ1-1, reads DAMVIQNPRYQVTQFGKPVTLSCSQTLNHNVMYWYQQKSSQAPKLLFHYYDKDFNNEADTPDNFQSRRPNTSFCFLDIRSPGLGDTAMYLCATSSWGTEAFFGQGTRLTVV.

This clonotype was detected only a few times. V is TRBV3-1 and J is TRBJ1-4; D is ambiguous. Trimming removed 4 bases from V and 4 bases from J, with 16 bases in between. The CDR3 loop spans 16 amino acids. The V gene's germline CDR1 is LGHDT and CDR2 YNNKEL (reference sequence). CDR3 coding DNA: TGTGCCAGCAGCCCCCCATTCCTACGGCGTAATGAAAAACTGTTTTTT. The encoded protein is CASSPPFLRRNEKLFF.

This clonotype was observed at least ten times. The gene calls are TRBV7-6 and TRBJ2-7; D is unclear. CDR3 length equals 15 residues. The V gene's germline CDR1 is SGHVS and CDR2 FNYEAQ. Deletions cut 5 bases from V and 3 bases from J, with 17 bases between. This CDR3 reads CASSGASGGVYEQYF. CDR3 nucleotide sequence: TGTGCCAGCAGCGGAGCTTCGGGTGGCGTCTACGAGCAGTACTTC.

This clonotype was seen repeatedly, ten times or more. The chain has TRBV5-5 and TRBJ2-3, with D maybe TRBD1 (5 bases). Germline V gene lookup returns CDR1 SGHKS and CDR2 YYEKEE (reference sequence). Trimming shortened V by 1 base and J by 4 bases, and 13 bases separated the two germline ends. The CDR3 runs to 15 residues. CDR3 protein: CASSLRQSLADTQYF. The CDR3 region has the DNA TGTGCCAGCAGCTTGAGACAGTCTCTAGCAGATACGCAGTATTTT.